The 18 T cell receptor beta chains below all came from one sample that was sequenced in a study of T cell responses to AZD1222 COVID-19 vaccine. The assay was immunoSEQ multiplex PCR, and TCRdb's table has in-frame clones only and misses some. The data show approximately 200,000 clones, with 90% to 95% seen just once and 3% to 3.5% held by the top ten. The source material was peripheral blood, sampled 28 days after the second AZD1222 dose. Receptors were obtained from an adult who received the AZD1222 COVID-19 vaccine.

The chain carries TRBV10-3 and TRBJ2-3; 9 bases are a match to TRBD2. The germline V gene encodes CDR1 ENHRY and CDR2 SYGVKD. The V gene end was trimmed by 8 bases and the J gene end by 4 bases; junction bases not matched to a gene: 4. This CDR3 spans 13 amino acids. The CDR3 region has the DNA TGTGCCATCGGCGGGAGGGAACCAGATACGCAGTATTTT. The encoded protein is CAIGGREPDTQYF.

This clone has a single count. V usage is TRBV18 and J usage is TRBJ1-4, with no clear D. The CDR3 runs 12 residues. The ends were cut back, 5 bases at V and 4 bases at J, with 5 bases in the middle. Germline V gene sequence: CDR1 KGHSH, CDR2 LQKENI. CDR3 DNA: TGTGCCAGCTCATCGAATAATGAAAAACTGTTTTTT. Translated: CASSSNNEKLFF.

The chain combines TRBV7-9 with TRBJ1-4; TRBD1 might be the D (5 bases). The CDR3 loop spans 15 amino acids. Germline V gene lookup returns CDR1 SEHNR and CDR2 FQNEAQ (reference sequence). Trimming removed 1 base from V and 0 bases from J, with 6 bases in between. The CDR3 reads CASSLGTSTNEKLFF. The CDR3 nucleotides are TGTGCCAGCAGCTTAGGGACATCAACTAATGAAAAACTGTTTTTT.

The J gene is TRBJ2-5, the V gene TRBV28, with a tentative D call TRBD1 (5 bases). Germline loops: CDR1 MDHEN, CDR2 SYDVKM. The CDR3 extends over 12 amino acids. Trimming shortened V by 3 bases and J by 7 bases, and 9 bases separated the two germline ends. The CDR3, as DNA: TGTGCCAGCAGTTTGTCAACAGGGACCCAGTACTTC. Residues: CASSLSTGTQYF.

In DNA form, the CDR3 reads TGTGCCAGCAGCTTATCGACAGGGGACACTGAAGCTTTCTTT. Protein sequence: CASSLSTGDTEAFF. This chain links TRBV7-8 with TRBJ1-1; 8 positions agree with TRBD1. Looked up from germline, CDR1 is SGHVS and CDR2 is FQNEAQ. V gave up 2 bases and J gave up 3 bases; unmatched junction bases: 2. The CDR3 spans 14 residues.

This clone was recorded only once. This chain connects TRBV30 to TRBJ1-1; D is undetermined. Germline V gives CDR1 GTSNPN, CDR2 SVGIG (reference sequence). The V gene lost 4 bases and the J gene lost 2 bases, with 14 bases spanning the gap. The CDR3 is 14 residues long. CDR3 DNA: TGTGCCTGGAACTTGGGCAGGACCAACACTGAAGCTTTCTTT. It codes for CAWNLGRTNTEAFF.

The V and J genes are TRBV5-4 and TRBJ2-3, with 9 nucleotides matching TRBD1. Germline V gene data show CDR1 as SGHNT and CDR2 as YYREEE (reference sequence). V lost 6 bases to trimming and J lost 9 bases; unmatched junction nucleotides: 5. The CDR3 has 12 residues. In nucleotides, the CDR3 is TGTGCCAGCAACCCGACAGGGGGGACGCAGTATTTT. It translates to CASNPTGGTQYF.

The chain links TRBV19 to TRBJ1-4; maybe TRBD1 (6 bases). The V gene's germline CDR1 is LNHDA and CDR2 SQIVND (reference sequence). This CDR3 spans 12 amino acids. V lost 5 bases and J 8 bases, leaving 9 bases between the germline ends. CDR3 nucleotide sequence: TGTGCCAGTAGTCCAGGACAGGAAAAACTGTTTTTT. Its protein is CASSPGQEKLFF.

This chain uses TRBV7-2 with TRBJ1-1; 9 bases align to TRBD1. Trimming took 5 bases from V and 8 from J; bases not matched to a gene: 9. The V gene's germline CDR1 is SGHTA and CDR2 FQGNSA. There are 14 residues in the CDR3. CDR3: CASSVGQGPYEAFF. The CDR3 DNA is TGTGCCAGCAGCGTGGGACAGGGACCCTACGAAGCTTTCTTT. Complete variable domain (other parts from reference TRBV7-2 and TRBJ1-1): GAGVSQSPSNKVTEKGKDVELRCDPISGHTALYWYRQSLGQGLEFLIYFQGNSAPDKSGLPSDRFSAERTGGSVSTLTIQRTQQEDSAVYLCASSVGQGPYEAFFGQGTRLTVV.

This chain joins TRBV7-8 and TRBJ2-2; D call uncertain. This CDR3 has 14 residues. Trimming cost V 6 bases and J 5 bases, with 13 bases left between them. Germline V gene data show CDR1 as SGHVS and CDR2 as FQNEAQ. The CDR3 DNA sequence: TGTGCCAGCAGTCCCCTGGCCCAGACCGGGGAGCTGTTTTTT. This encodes CASSPLAQTGELFF.

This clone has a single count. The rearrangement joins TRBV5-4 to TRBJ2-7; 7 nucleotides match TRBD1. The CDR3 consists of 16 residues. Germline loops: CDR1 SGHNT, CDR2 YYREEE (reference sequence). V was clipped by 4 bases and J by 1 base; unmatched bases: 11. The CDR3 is CASSPMTGRVSYEQYF. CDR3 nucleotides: TGTGCCAGCAGCCCAATGACAGGGAGAGTTTCCTACGAGCAGTACTTC.

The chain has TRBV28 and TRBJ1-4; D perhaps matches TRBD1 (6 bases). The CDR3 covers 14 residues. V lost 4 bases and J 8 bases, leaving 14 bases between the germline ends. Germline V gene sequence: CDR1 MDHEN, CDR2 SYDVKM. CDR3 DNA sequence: TGTGCCAGCAGTTGGCCAGGGGAATCGGAAAAACTGTTTTTT. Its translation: CASSWPGESEKLFF.

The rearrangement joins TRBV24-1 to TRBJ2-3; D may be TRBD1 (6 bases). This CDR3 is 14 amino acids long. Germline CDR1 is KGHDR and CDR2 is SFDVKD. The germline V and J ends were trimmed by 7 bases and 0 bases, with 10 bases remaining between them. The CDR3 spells CATSGTQSTDTQYF. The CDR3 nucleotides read TGTGCCACCAGCGGGACACAGAGCACAGATACGCAGTATTTT.

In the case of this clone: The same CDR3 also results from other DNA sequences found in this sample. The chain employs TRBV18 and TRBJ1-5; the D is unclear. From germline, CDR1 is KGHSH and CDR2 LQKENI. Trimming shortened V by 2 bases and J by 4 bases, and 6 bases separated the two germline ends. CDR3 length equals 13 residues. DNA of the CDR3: TGTGCCAGCTCACCAGGTTTGAATCAGCCCCAGCATTTT. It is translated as CASSPGLNQPQHF.

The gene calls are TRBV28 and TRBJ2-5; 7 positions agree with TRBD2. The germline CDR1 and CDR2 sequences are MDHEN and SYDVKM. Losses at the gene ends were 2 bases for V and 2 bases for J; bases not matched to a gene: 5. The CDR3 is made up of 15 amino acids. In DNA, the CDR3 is TGTGCCAGCAGTTTACCGCGGGGGAGGCAAGAGACCCAGTACTTC. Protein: CASSLPRGRQETQYF.

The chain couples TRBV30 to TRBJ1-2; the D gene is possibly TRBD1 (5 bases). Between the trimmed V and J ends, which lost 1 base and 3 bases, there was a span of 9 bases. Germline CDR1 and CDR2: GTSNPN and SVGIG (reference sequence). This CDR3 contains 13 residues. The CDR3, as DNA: TGTGCCTGGAGTGGGGGGGTAGACTATGGCTACACCTTC. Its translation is CAWSGGVDYGYTF.

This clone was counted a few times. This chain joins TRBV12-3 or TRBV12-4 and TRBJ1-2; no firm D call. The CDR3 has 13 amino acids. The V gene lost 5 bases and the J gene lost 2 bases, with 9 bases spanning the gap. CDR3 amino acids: CASSPTRNYGYTF. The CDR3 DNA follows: TGTGCCAGCAGTCCGACACGAAACTATGGCTACACCTTC.

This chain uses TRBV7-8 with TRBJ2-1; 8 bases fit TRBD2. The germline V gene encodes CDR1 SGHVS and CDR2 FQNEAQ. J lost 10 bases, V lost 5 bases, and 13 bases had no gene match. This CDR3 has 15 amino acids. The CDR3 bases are TGTGCCAGCAGCCGGGGACTAGTGGAGCGTTGGGAGCAGTTCTTC. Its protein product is CASSRGLVERWEQFF.